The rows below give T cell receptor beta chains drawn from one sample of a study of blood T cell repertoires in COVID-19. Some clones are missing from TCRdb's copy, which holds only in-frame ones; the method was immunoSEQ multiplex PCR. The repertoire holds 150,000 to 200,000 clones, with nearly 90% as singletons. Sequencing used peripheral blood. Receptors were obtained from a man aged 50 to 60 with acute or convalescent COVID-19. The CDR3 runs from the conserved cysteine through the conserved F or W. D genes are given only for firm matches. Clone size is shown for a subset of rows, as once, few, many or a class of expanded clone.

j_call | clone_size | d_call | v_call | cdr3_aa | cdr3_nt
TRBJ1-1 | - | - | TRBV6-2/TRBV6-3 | CASSDRANTEAFF | TGTGCCAGCAGTGACAGAGCGAACACTGAAGCTTTCTTT
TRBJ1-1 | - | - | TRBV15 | CATSTIVNTEAFF | TGTGCCACCAGCACTATCGTGAACACTGAAGCTTTCTTT
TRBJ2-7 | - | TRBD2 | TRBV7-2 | CASSLVAGGGTYEQYF | TGTGCCAGCAGCTTAGTAGCGGGAGGGGGTACCTACGAGCAGTACTTC
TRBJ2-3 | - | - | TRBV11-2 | CAEGGGGTDTQYF | TGTGCAGAAGGGGGGGGCGGCACAGATACGCAGTATTTT
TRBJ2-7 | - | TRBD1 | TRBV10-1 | CASSRDSWAEQYF | TGCGCCAGCAGTAGGGACAGTTGGGCCGAGCAGTACTTC
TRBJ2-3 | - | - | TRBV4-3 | CASSQGQVGLDTQYF | TGCGCCAGCAGCCAGGGACAAGTGGGGCTCGATACGCAGTATTTT
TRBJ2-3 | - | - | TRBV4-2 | CASSQVGAVGDTQYF | TGTGCCAGCAGCCAAGTAGGGGCAGTAGGAGATACGCAGTATTTT
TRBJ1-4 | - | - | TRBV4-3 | CASSQAGRGEKLFF | TGCGCCAGCAGCCAAGCCGGCAGGGGTGAAAAACTGTTTTTT
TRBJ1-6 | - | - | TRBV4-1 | CASSQREGPNSPLHF | TGCGCCAGCAGCCAGCGGGAGGGTCCCAATTCACCCCTCCACTTT
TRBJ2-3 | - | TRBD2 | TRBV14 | CASSQGLADTQYF | TGTGCCAGCAGCCAAGGACTAGCGGATACGCAGTATTTT
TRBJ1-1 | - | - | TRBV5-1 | CASSYGQPNTEAFF | TGCGCCAGCAGCTACGGACAGCCGAACACTGAAGCTTTCTTT
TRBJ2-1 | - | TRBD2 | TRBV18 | CASSPRGGPYNEQFF | TGTGCCAGCTCACCACGCGGGGGGCCCTACAATGAGCAGTTCTTC
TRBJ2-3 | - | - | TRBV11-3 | CASSLGATRTDTQYF | TGTGCCAGCAGCTTAGGGGCAACGCGCACAGATACGCAGTATTTT
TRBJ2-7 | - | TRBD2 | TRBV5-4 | CASSLELGGGDEQYF | TGTGCCAGCAGCTTGGAGCTGGGGGGGGGAGACGAGCAGTACTTC
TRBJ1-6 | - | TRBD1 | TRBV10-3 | CAISGTVGTGVTNSYNSPLHF | TGTGCCATCAGTGGCACAGTCGGGACAGGGGTTACGAACTCCTATAATTCACCCCTCCACTTT
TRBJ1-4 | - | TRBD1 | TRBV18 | CASSPRQGATTNEKLFF | TGTGCCAGCTCACCCAGACAGGGGGCTACAACTAATGAAAAACTGTTTTTT
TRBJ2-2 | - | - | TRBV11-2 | CASRYAGWRRQGGDGELFF | TGTGCCAGCAGATATGCGGGGTGGCGCCGGCAGGGGGGTGACGGGGAGCTGTTTTTT
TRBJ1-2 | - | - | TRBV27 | CASSLSGAGLYGYTF | TGTGCCAGCAGTTTATCGGGGGCAGGTCTCTATGGCTACACCTTC
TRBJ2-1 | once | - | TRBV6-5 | CASKSMGPAGDEQFF | TGTGCCAGCAAGTCCATGGGTCCAGCAGGCGATGAGCAGTTCTTC
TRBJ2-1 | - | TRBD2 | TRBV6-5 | CASSQLAGAYNEQFF | TGTGCCAGCAGCCAACTAGCGGGGGCCTACAATGAGCAGTTCTTC
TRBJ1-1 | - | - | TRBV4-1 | CASSQDPGELEAFF | TGCGCCAGCAGCCAAGATCCGGGGGAACTTGAAGCTTTCTTT
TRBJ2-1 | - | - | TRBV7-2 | CASSLDRSSYNEQFF | TGTGCCAGCAGCTTAGACAGGAGCTCCTACAATGAGCAGTTCTTC
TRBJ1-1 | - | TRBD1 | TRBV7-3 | CASSLDRGTEAFF | TGTGCCAGCAGCTTAGACAGGGGCACTGAAGCTTTCTTT
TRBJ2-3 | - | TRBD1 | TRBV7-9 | CASSTARTGADTQYF | TGTGCCAGCAGCACCGCCCGGACAGGGGCAGATACGCAGTATTTT
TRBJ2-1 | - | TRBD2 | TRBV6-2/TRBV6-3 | CASSYTGLQYNEQFF | TGTGCCAGCAGTTACACGGGACTACAATACAATGAGCAGTTCTTC
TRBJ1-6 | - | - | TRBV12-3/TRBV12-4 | CASSLLNSPLHF | TGTGCCAGCAGTTTACTCAATTCACCCCTCCACTTT
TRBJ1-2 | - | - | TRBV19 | CASSTQGMYGYTF | TGTGCCAGTAGTACACAGGGAATGTATGGCTACACCTTC
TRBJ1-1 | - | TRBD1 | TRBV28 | CASTHRGEAFF | TGTGCCAGCACCCACAGGGGTGAAGCTTTCTTT
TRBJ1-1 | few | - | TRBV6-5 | CASTLGRQLNTEAFF | TGTGCCAGCACCCTGGGGCGGCAGTTGAACACTGAAGCTTTCTTT
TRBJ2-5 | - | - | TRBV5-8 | CASSSGMIVQETQYF | TGTGCCAGCAGCTCAGGGATGATTGTCCAAGAGACCCAGTACTTC
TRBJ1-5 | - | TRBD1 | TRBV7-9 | CASSLGGTGPNQPQHF | TGTGCCAGCAGCTTAGGAGGGACAGGCCCCAATCAGCCCCAGCATTTT
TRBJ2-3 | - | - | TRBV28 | CASSFGSGSTDTQYF | TGTGCCAGCAGTTTCGGGTCTGGGAGCACAGATACGCAGTATTTT
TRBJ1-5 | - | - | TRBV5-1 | CASSFRRGNQPQHF | TGCGCCAGCAGCTTCCGCCGGGGGAATCAGCCCCAGCATTTT
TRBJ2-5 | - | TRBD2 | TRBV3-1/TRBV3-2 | CASSPMPSGRGETQYF | TGTGCCAGCAGCCCGATGCCTAGCGGGAGGGGAGAGACCCAGTACTTC
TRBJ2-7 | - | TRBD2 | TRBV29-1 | CSASGRATYEQYF | TGCAGCGCTAGCGGGAGGGCTACCTACGAGCAGTACTTC
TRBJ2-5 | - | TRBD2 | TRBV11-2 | CASSFVYREGETQYF | TGTGCCAGCAGCTTCGTATACCGGGAGGGAGAGACCCAGTACTTC
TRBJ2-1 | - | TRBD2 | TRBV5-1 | CASSEGTSGRYREQFF | TGCGCCAGCAGCGAGGGGACTAGCGGGAGGTACAGAGAGCAGTTCTTC
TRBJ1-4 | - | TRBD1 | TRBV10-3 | CAISAQGGAYEKLFF | TGTGCCATCAGTGCTCAGGGGGGAGCGTATGAAAAACTGTTTTTT
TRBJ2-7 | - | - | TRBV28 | CASSLIYEQYF | TGTGCCAGCAGTCTAATCTACGAGCAGTACTTC
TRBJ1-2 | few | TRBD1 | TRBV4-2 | CASSQDRQGVYGYTF | TGTGCCAGCAGCCAAGATCGCCAGGGGGTATATGGCTACACCTTC
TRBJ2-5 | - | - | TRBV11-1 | CASSTPTGSGETQYF | TGTGCCAGCAGCACCCCTACAGGGTCTGGGGAGACCCAGTACTTC
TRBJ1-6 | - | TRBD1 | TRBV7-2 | CASSLRTGSSYNSPLHF | TGTGCCAGCAGCTTAAGGACAGGGAGCTCCTATAATTCACCCCTCCACTTT
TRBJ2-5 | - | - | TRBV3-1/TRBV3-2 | CASSSLPGSQYF | TGTGCCAGCAGCTCCCTGCCAGGGTCCCAGTACTTC
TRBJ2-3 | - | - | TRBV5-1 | CASSPPGFAGEPDTQYF | TGCGCCAGCAGCCCCCCAGGATTTGCGGGTGAGCCAGATACGCAGTATTTT
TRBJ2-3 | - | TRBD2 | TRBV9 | CASSVLAGVDPSTDTQYF | TGTGCCAGCAGCGTACTAGCGGGAGTGGATCCTAGCACAGATACGCAGTATTTT
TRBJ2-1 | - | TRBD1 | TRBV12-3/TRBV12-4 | CASTSLQGNEQFF | TGTGCCAGCACCTCATTACAGGGGAATGAGCAGTTCTTC
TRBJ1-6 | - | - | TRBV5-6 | CASSRKQSSYNSPLHF | TGTGCCAGCAGCAGAAAACAGAGCTCCTATAATTCACCCCTCCACTTT
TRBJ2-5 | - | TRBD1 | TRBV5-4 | CASSARGQETQYF | TGTGCCAGCAGCGCCAGGGGGCAAGAGACCCAGTACTTC
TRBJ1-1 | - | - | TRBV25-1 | CASSDLWLAFF | TGTGCCAGCAGTGATTTGTGGCTAGCTTTCTTT
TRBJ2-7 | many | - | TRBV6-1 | CASSEAGHLSSYEQYF | TGTGCCAGCAGTGAAGCGGGACACCTGAGCTCCTACGAGCAGTACTTC
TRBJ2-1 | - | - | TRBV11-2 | CASRRGLPGDEQFF | TGTGCCAGCAGAAGGGGACTGCCGGGGGATGAGCAGTTCTTC
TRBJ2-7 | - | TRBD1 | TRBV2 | CASREQGATYEQYF | TGTGCCAGCAGGGAACAGGGGGCGACATACGAGCAGTACTTC
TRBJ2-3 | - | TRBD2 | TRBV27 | CASSPRLAGEDTQYF | TGTGCCAGCAGTCCCCGACTAGCGGGAGAAGATACGCAGTATTTT
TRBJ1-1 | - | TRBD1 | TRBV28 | CASTRTGGTEAFF | TGTGCCAGCACTAGGACAGGGGGCACTGAAGCTTTCTTT